The 13 T cell receptor beta chains below were found in one sample sequenced in a study of cytomegalovirus exposure and HLA in healthy donors. The PCR had 60 Vbeta and 13 Jbeta primers. The data were produced by immunoSEQ multiplex PCR, yet TCRdb's version contains in-frame clones alone and is incomplete. Here the sample spans about 170,000 clones, approximately 81% being singletons. Specimen: PBMCs. The receptors derive from a man between 18 and 29 years old in good health and CMV-seropositive.

The chain combines TRBV4-2 with TRBJ2-1; 10 bases are a match to TRBD1. From germline, CDR1 is LGHNA and CDR2 YNFKEQ. V shed 1 base, J shed 7 bases, and the junction held 4 bases outside the gene matches. CDR3 length: 15 residues. The CDR3 sequence: CASSQGQGARNEQFF. The CDR3 DNA sequence: TGTGCCAGCAGCCAAGGACAGGGGGCGAGGAATGAGCAGTTCTTC.

This clone was observed a single time. The chain couples TRBV12-5 to TRBJ2-3; possibly TRBD2 for D (5 bases). Germline lookup yields CDR1 LGHNT and CDR2 FRNRAP. V was pared by 0 bases and J by 0 bases, with 7 bases between. CDR3 length: 15 amino acids. The CDR3 here is CASGLVGGSTDTQYF. The CDR3 nucleotides are TGTGCTAGTGGTTTGGTTGGCGGGAGCACAGATACGCAGTATTTT.

This clone appeared a single time. V and J are TRBV4-3 and TRBJ2-2, with 8 bases fitting TRBD1. Germline V gives CDR1 LGHNA, CDR2 YSLEER. The CDR3 is 16 residues long. V gave up 0 bases and J gave up 5 bases; unmatched junction bases: 5. The CDR3 DNA reads TGCGCCAGCAGCCAAGAGGGGACAGGAGGAACCGGGGAGCTGTTTTTT. This translates into CASSQEGTGGTGELFF.

The chain couples TRBV11-3 to TRBJ2-5; D is ambiguous. The CDR3 is made up of 12 amino acids. V lost 3 bases and J 5 bases, leaving 7 bases between the germline ends. The germline V gene encodes CDR1 SGHNT and CDR2 YENEEA. CDR3 amino acids: CASSLEMETQYF. CDR3 sequence (DNA): TGTGCCAGCAGCTTGGAGATGGAGACCCAGTACTTC. Full variable domain (remainder filled in from reference TRBV11-3 and TRBJ2-5): EAGVVQSPRYKIIEKKQPVAFWCNPISGHNTLYWYLQNLGQGPELLIRYENEEAVDDSQLPKDRFSAERLKGVDSTLKIQPAELGDSAVYLCASSLEMETQYFGPGTRLLVL.

V usage is TRBV4-3 and J usage is TRBJ2-2; no definite D call. Between the trimmed V and J ends, which lost 0 bases and 5 bases, there was a span of 10 bases. The CDR3 sequence is 15 residues long. Germline V lookup: CDR1 LGHNA, CDR2 YSLEER. This CDR3 reads CASSQDQVVTGELFF. CDR3 nucleotide sequence: TGCGCCAGCAGCCAAGATCAGGTGGTAACCGGGGAGCTGTTTTTT.

This chain links TRBV4-3 with TRBJ1-2; TRBD1 is a possible D gene (6 bases). Germline V gene lookup returns CDR1 LGHNA and CDR2 YSLEER. The V end lost 2 bases, the J end lost 4 bases, and 11 bases lay between the germline ends. This CDR3 has 14 residues. The CDR3 reads CASSQTGTPYGYTF. The CDR3 bases are TGCGCCAGCAGCCAAACCGGGACACCCTATGGCTACACCTTC.

The chain is built from TRBV13 and TRBJ1-2, with a tentative D call TRBD1 (5 bases). Trimming removed 4 bases from V and 8 bases from J, with 14 bases in between. Germline-derived CDR1 and CDR2 are PRHDT and FYEKMQ (reference sequence). The CDR3 sequence is 13 residues long. DNA for the CDR3: TGTGCCAGCAGCTGGAAGGGGCTAAGGGGCTACACCTTC. It yields the protein CASSWKGLRGYTF.

J is TRBJ2-7 and V is TRBV5-5; 7 bases agree with TRBD1. Germline V gives CDR1 SGHKS, CDR2 YYEKEE (reference sequence). This CDR3 spans 13 amino acids. The V and J ends lost 0 bases and 12 bases, in that order; junction bases with no gene match: 9. Written as DNA, the CDR3 is TGTGCCAGCAGCTTGGGACAGGGCGGTGGGTGGTACTTC. Translation: CASSLGQGGGWYF.

The chain combines TRBV2 with TRBJ2-7, with 7 bases that match TRBD2. Per the germline V gene, CDR1 is SNHLY and CDR2 is FYNNEI. The CDR3 spans 13 residues. V shed 10 bases, J shed 6 bases, and the junction held 12 bases outside the gene matches. The CDR3: CATLGTPGGEQYF. The CDR3 coding sequence is TGTGCCACCTTAGGTACGCCGGGGGGCGAGCAGTACTTC.

The genes are TRBV9 and TRBJ2-3; 8 bases match TRBD1. Trimming took 3 bases from V and 3 from J; bases not matched to a gene: 12. Germline CDR1 reads SGDLS; CDR2 reads YYNGEE. The CDR3 has 17 amino acids. The CDR3 is CASSDPWQGAITDTQYF. The CDR3 DNA follows: TGTGCCAGCAGCGACCCGTGGCAGGGGGCTATTACAGATACGCAGTATTTT.

V and J are TRBV25-1 and TRBJ2-7; D gene unclear. Germline loops: CDR1 MGHDK, CDR2 SYGVNS. There are 17 residues in the CDR3. Trimming cost V 7 bases and J 3 bases, with 25 bases left between them. The CDR3 sequence: CASTPATPGTRDYEQYF. CDR3 nucleotides: TGTGCCAGCACCCCCGCTACCCCAGGCACCCGAGACTACGAGCAGTACTTC.

The rearrangement joins TRBV6-1 to TRBJ1-4; the D gene is possibly TRBD1 (5 bases). This CDR3 comprises 13 residues. Germline values: CDR1 MNHNS, CDR2 SASEGT. Between the trimmed V and J ends, which lost 10 bases and 8 bases, there was a span of 17 bases. The CDR3 coding sequence is TGTGCCACCCTAGGGGAGGGCCGAGAAAAACTGTTTTTT. Translating it yields CATLGEGREKLFF.

Here the CDR3 DNA reads TGCGCCAGCAGCCAGCAGCGACTAGCGGGGCCTAGCACAGATACGCAGTATTTT. This codes for CASSQQRLAGPSTDTQYF. The chain joins TRBV4-1 to TRBJ2-3; the match to TRBD2 covers 11 bases. From germline, CDR1 is MGHRA and CDR2 YSYEKL. V was pared by 3 bases and J by 0 bases, with 8 bases of the junction left unmatched. The length of the CDR3 is 18 residues.